A selection of T cell receptor beta chains follows, all from one sample in a study of Graves' ophthalmopathy and Graves' hyperthyroidism. TCRdb analysed the multiplex PCR reads with MiXCR anew, one entry per CDR3 protein. The sample has around 1.1 million distinct CDR3 sequences, 35% to 45% seen once. The sample consisted of peripheral blood or thyroid tissue (not recorded which). The receptor set was obtained from an adult man with Graves' hyperthyroidism. Each CDR3 is given with its conserved first and last residue. A D gene is named only where the DNA matches it firmly. Clone size, where shown, is once, few, many, or a class for clones that have expanded.

d_call,v_call,j_call,clone_size,cdr3_aa,cdr3_nt
TRBD1,TRBV9,TRBJ2-5,few,CASSPWTGTETQYF,TGTGCCAGCAGCCCTTGGACAGGGACGGAGACCCAGTACTTC
TRBD1,TRBV28,TRBJ1-5,-,CASIQPVGGRWAQHF,TGTGCCAGCATCCAACCGGTAGGGGGCCGATGGGCCCAGCATTTT
TRBD1,TRBV29-1,TRBJ1-1,many,CSALGTVNTEAFF,TGCAGCGCCCTCGGGACAGTGAACACTGAAGCTTTCTTT
TRBD1,TRBV15,TRBJ1-5,many,CATSEGQGAFQPQHF,TGTGCCACCAGCGAGGGACAGGGCGCTTTTCAGCCCCAGCATTTT
-,TRBV7-3,TRBJ1-2,-,CARQPSGAEGVVPIYGYTF,TGTGCCAGACAGCCGTCCGGGGCAGAAGGGGTTGTCCCGATCTATGGCTACACCTTC
TRBD2,TRBV7-2,TRBJ2-7,few,CASSQDIAGGLPYEQYF,TGTGCCAGCAGCCAAGATATAGCGGGAGGCCTCCCCTACGAGCAGTACTTC
TRBD2,TRBV4-1,TRBJ2-7,-,CASSQISGSPYGQYF,TGCGCCAGCAGCCAAATTAGCGGGAGTCCCTACGGGCAGTACTTC
-,TRBV7-2,TRBJ2-5,many,CASSKRTVGQETQYF,TGTGCCAGCAGCAAGCGGACCGTTGGTCAAGAGACCCAGTACTTC
TRBD2,TRBV19,TRBJ2-7,-,CASRRSSTSGNYEQYF,TGTGCCAGTAGAAGGTCATCGACTAGCGGGAACTACGAGCAGTACTTC
-,TRBV10-3,TRBJ1-1,-,CASSYALTDYMNTEAFF,TGTGCCAGCAGTTACGCTCTGACGGATTACATGAACACTGAAGCTTTCTTT
-,TRBV10-2,TRBJ2-7,-,CASSAEGDYEQYF,TGCGCCAGCAGTGCTGAGGGGGACTACGAGCAGTACTTC
TRBD1,TRBV7-8,TRBJ2-5,once,CASSWGTGTQETQYF,TGTGCCAGCAGCTGGGGGACAGGGACTCAAGAGACCCAGTACTTC
TRBD1,TRBV12-3/TRBV12-4,TRBJ1-2,many,CASSLAGRQGFDGYTF,TGTGCCAGCAGTTTAGCGGGAAGACAGGGGTTCGACGGCTACACCTTC
-,TRBV7-9,TRBJ1-1,many,CASTRGVNTEAFF,TGTGCCAGCACTAGAGGCGTGAACACTGAAGCTTTCTTT
TRBD1,TRBV20-1,TRBJ1-1,many,CSANLQGVRTEAFF,TGCAGTGCCAACCTCCAGGGGGTAAGGACTGAAGCTTTCTTT
-,TRBV7-9,TRBJ2-7,few,CASSPPMGTDYEQYF,TGTGCCAGCAGCCCCCCCATGGGGACGGACTACGAGCAGTACTTC
-,TRBV6-6,TRBJ1-5,-,CASSYRSPGGGLSPQHF,TGTGCCAGCAGTTATCGTTCCCCGGGCGGGGGCCTCTCGCCCCAGCATTTT
TRBD1,TRBV12-3/TRBV12-4,TRBJ2-2,few,CASRHTGGGITGELFF,TGTGCCAGCAGACATACAGGGGGCGGTATCACCGGGGAGCTGTTTTTT
TRBD1,TRBV20-1,TRBJ1-4,few,CSATSRDRVVWHEKLFF,TGCAGTGCTACCTCCCGGGACAGGGTTGTTTGGCATGAAAAACTGTTTTTT
TRBD1,TRBV25-1,TRBJ2-7,-,CASSYTRDRGYEQYF,TGTGCCAGCAGTTACACGAGGGACAGGGGCTACGAGCAGTACTTC
TRBD1,TRBV25-1,TRBJ2-2,few,CASSEYRQGAQGGELFF,TGTGCCAGCAGTGAATACCGACAGGGGGCGCAGGGCGGGGAGCTGTTTTTT
-,TRBV7-9,TRBJ2-7,many,CASSSGSGNPAAQYF,TGTGCCAGCAGCTCGGGCTCCGGGAACCCTGCGGCGCAGTACTTC
-,TRBV29-1,TRBJ2-7,many,CSVAGHSSYEQYF,TGCAGCGTTGCGGGACACAGCTCCTACGAGCAGTACTTC
-,TRBV7-3,TRBJ1-2,-,CASSVNSLGARGYTF,TGTGCCAGCAGCGTTAATTCTCTGGGGGCGCGTGGCTACACCTTC
-,TRBV7-2,TRBJ1-3,many,CASSLRGSSGNTIYF,TGTGCCAGCAGCTTACGGGGCTCAAGTGGAAACACCATATATTTT
-,TRBV4-3,TRBJ1-1,many,CASSQEIGTEAFF,TGCGCCAGCAGCCAAGAGATAGGCACTGAAGCTTTCTTT
-,TRBV28,TRBJ1-2,many,CASSQTYGYTF,TGTGCCAGCAGCCAGACCTATGGCTACACCTTC
-,TRBV11-2,TRBJ2-7,-,CASSLELNPAYEQYF,TGTGCCAGCAGCTTAGAACTGAATCCCGCCTACGAGCAGTACTTC
-,TRBV7-2,TRBJ1-2,-,CASSLGTITRYGYTF,TGTGCCAGCAGCTTAGGGACTATCACCCGCTATGGCTACACCTTC
-,TRBV12-3/TRBV12-4,TRBJ2-7,many,CASRRQREQYF,TGTGCCAGCAGACGACAGCGAGAGCAGTACTTC
-,TRBV6-5,TRBJ2-6,few,CASSYDAATGANVLTF,TGTGCCAGCAGTTACGATGCCGCCACTGGGGCCAACGTCCTGACTTTC
TRBD1,TRBV10-3,TRBJ1-5,many,CAISEGQGAKNSQHF,TGTGCCATCAGTGAGGGACAGGGGGCGAAAAATTCCCAGCATTTT
-,TRBV7-2,TRBJ2-7,few,CASSLAADRRSYEQYF,TGTGCCAGCAGCTTGGCCGCGGACAGACGGTCCTACGAGCAGTACTTC
-,TRBV9,TRBJ2-5,-,CASSQLVGRGGKTQYF,TGCGCCAGCAGCCAACTTGTTGGCAGGGGTGGAAAGACCCAGTACTTC
-,TRBV7-2,TRBJ2-7,-,CASSQTLLGRSSYEQYF,TGCGCCAGCAGCCAAACCCTCCTAGGCAGAAGCTCCTACGAGCAGTACTTC
-,TRBV4-3,TRBJ1-1,-,CASSEASGITEAFF,TGCGCCAGCAGCGAGGCGTCGGGAATTACTGAAGCTTTCTTT
TRBD1,TRBV29-1,TRBJ1-5,few,CSVGGTGRGQPQHF,TGCAGCGTTGGAGGGACAGGGAGGGGGCAGCCCCAGCATTTT
TRBD1,TRBV6-2/TRBV6-3,TRBJ2-7,few,CASGTGGREQYF,TGTGCCAGCGGGACAGGGGGCCGGGAGCAGTACTTC
-,TRBV4-3,TRBJ2-5,-,CASSPSAQNQPQYF,TGCGCCAGCAGCCCAAGCGCACAGAATCAGCCCCAGTACTTC
-,TRBV5-1,TRBJ1-4,many,CASSLSPVEKLFF,TGCGCCAGCAGCTTGAGCCCGGTTGAAAAACTGTTTTTT
-,TRBV28,TRBJ1-3,-,CASSPGLRPIYF,TGTGCCAGCAGTCCGGGCCTCAGACCCATATATTTT
-,TRBV6-6,TRBJ2-5,few,CASQLQGEGGKTQYF,TGTGCCAGCCAGTTGCAGGGGGAGGGAGGAAAGACCCAGTACTTC
-,TRBV24-1,TRBJ1-1,-,CATSEIQGAAFF,TGTGCCACCAGTGAAATACAGGGTGCGGCTTTCTTT
-,TRBV28,TRBJ1-6,-,CASSLLSWKLGNSPLHF,TGTGCCAGCAGTTTATTATCGTGGAAACTGGGGAATTCACCCCTCCACTTT
-,TRBV19,TRBJ2-5,-,CASRTAGTQETQYF,TGTGCCAGTAGAACAGCCGGGACTCAAGAGACCCAGTACTTC
TRBD2,TRBV2,TRBJ2-5,-,CASSPGGLAGQMETQYF,TGTGCCAGCAGCCCCGGAGGACTAGCGGGACAAATGGAGACCCAGTACTTC